This T cell receptor (beta chain) was observed in a study of graft-versus-host responses after intestinal transplantation. As for the study in general: Recipients were given multivisceral, liver-intestinal, or isolated intestinal transplants. Recipients uniformly received anti-thymocyte globulin induction, followed by tacrolimus and steroids for approximately 3 years.

As for this clone: Its target is unknown.

Trimming cost V 6 bases and J 5 bases; bases outside gene matches: 18. This CDR3 has 17 residues. The germline gives CDR1 MNHEY, CDR2 SMNVEV (reference sequence). Study-wide results and limits: Recipient marrow contained GvH clones, some of which appeared first in ileum or blood. High graft-versus-host to host-versus-graft T cell clonal ratios marked allografts of patients with graft-donor macrochimerism.

TCRdb keeps only in-frame clones here, not all; method: immunoSEQ multiplex PCR. Of over 100,000 clones listed, 85% to 95% were seen once; the top ten hold around 0.12%. The genes are TRBV27 and TRBJ2-7, with 8 positions matching TRBD2. This clonotype was sampled from a human donor who received an intestinal transplant. The specimen comprised unstimulated CD4+ T cells sorted from spleen or lymph node cells, sampled before intestinal transplant. CDR3 nucleotide sequence: TGTGCCAGCAGACTCCTCGACCGGACTAGCCCACGGGACGAGCAGTACTTC. It specifies CASRLLDRTSPRDEQYF.